The 30 T cell receptor beta chains below come from one sample, sequenced in a study of vaccination effects on CD4 cells after COVID-19 (dated 2022 in TCRdb). After less than 13 days of culture, CD4+ T cells were isolated with the EasySep CD4+ T cell isolation kit. Each participant received two doses of an mRNA SARS-CoV-2 vaccine, either BNT162b2 or mRNA-1273. The antigens these receptors bind are not known. Library preparation employed the immunoSEQ multiplex PCR assay. TCRdb took over this immuneACCESS table, retaining in-frame rearrangements with V and J assigned. Such tables are incomplete; in checked studies, under half of the missing clones stem from an unresolved V gene, and the remainder is unexplained. The sample yields about 40,000 clones; around two thirds were counted once. Approximately 8% of the sample is in the top ten clones. Sequenced here: CD4+ T cells from PBMCs cultured without peptide, sampled after COVID-19 vaccination. These TCRs come from a human donor who received a COVID-19 vaccine.

V and J are TRBV18 and TRBJ1-4; D remains ambiguous. Per germline, CDR1 KGHSH and CDR2 LQKENI. The CDR3 is 17 residues long. Trimming left V 1 base short and J 0 bases short, with 12 bases between. CDR3 loop: CASSPRVRSSTNEKLFF. The CDR3 coding sequence is TGTGCCAGCTCACCACGTGTCAGATCGTCAACTAATGAAAAACTGTTTTTT. Based on the CDR3 plus reference TRBV18 and TRBJ1-4, the full variable domain is NAGVMQNPRHLVRRRGQEARLRCSPMKGHSHVYWYRQLPEEGLKFMVYLQKENIIDESGMPKERFSAEFPKEGPSILRIQQVVRGDSAAYFCASSPRVRSSTNEKLFFGSGTQLSVL.

The V gene is TRBV5-1, the J gene TRBJ1-1, with 11 bases matching TRBD1. Losses at the gene ends were 4 bases for V and 12 bases for J; bases not matched to a gene: 5. The CDR3 consists of 12 residues. Germline loops: CDR1 SGHRS, CDR2 YFSETQ. Here the CDR3 reads CASSPGQGASFF. The CDR3 region has the DNA TGCGCCAGCAGCCCTGGACAGGGGGCGTCTTTCTTT.

The chain couples TRBV5-1 to TRBJ2-3; D unclear. V gave up 4 bases and J gave up 0 bases, with 9 bases separating them. Germline lookup yields CDR1 SGHRS and CDR2 YFSETQ. CDR3 size: 14 residues. The CDR3, as DNA: TGCGCCAGCAGCCCAGACGGGAGCACAGATACGCAGTATTTT. The encoded protein is CASSPDGSTDTQYF.

This clone has just one count. V gene TRBV6-6 combines with J gene TRBJ1-1, with unresolved D. This CDR3 is built from 11 residues. From germline, CDR1 is MNHNY and CDR2 SVGAGI (reference sequence). The germline V and J ends were trimmed by 8 bases and 12 bases, with 16 bases remaining between them. The CDR3 DNA follows: TGTGCCAGCTCTGAGTTGGACCGGACTTTCTTT. It specifies CASSELDRTFF.

The rearrangement joins TRBV2 to TRBJ2-3, with D possibly TRBD2 on 5 matching bases. V was clipped by 6 bases and J by 8 bases, with 15 bases between them. This CDR3 region has 13 residues. Germline CDR1 and CDR2: SNHLY and FYNNEI. The CDR3 loop is CASSVLTRGTQYF. CDR3 sequence (DNA): TGTGCCAGCAGCGTTTTGACCCGGGGTACGCAGTATTTT.

This clone is medium-sized in the sample. In DNA, the CDR3 is TGCGCCAGCAGCTCAGGACTAGGGAGCACAGATACGCAGTATTTT. As protein: CASSSGLGSTDTQYF. The chain has TRBV5-1 and TRBJ2-3, with TRBD2 identical over 7 bases. J gave up 0 bases and V 3 bases, and 4 bases lay outside the gene matches. The CDR3 totals 15 residues. Germline lookup yields CDR1 SGHRS and CDR2 YFSETQ.

The chain recombines TRBV5-1 with TRBJ1-6, with D possibly being TRBD1 (5 bases). Germline V lookup: CDR1 SGHRS, CDR2 YFSETQ. Deletions cut 4 bases from V and 6 bases from J, with 11 bases between. This CDR3 region has 14 residues. The CDR3 DNA follows: TGCGCCAGCAGCGTGACAGAAGTTAATTCACCCCTCCACTTT. Amino acid sequence: CASSVTEVNSPLHF.

In its sample, this clone was seen a few times. The chain links TRBV3-1 (or the pseudogene TRBV3-2) to TRBJ2-2, with D tentatively TRBD2 (6 bases). Germline CDR1 reads LGHDT; CDR2 reads YNNKEL (reference sequence). This CDR3 has 14 residues. V dropped 1 base and J dropped 5 bases, with 8 bases sitting between them. The CDR3 nucleotides are TGTGCCAGCAGCCAAGCGGGAGCGACCGGGGAGCTGTTTTTT. This codes for CASSQAGATGELFF.

This clone has only a few counts. The chain is built from TRBV2 and TRBJ1-5; 8 positions agree with TRBD1. Germline CDR1 and CDR2: SNHLY and FYNNEI. This CDR3 contains 13 residues. With 10 bases clipped from V and 3 bases from J, the junction kept 5 bases outside the gene matches. The CDR3 DNA reads TGTGCCACTACGACAGGGGTCAATCAGCCCCAGCATTTT. It is translated as CATTTGVNQPQHF. Combining the CDR3 with reference TRBV2 and TRBJ1-5 gives the whole variable domain EPEVTQTPSHQVTQMGQEVILRCVPISNHLYFYWYRQILGQKVEFLVSFYNNEISEKSEIFDDQFSVERPDGSNFTLKIRSTKLEDSAMYFCATTTGVNQPQHFGDGTRLSIL.

This chain uses TRBV6-2 or TRBV6-3 with TRBJ2-3; tentative D call: TRBD2 (6 bases). Germline V lookup: CDR1 MNHEY, CDR2 SVGEGT. V was shortened by 2 bases and J by 1 base, with 10 bases between the two germline ends. There are 15 residues in the CDR3. The CDR3 DNA sequence: TGTGCCAGCAGTTACCCTTGGGGGGGCACAGATACGCAGTATTTT. As protein: CASSYPWGGTDTQYF.

The CDR3: CASSLASGVNQPQHF. Written as DNA, the CDR3 is TGTGCCAGCAGCTTAGCGTCAGGGGTCAATCAGCCCCAGCATTTT. The chain is built from TRBV7-6 and TRBJ1-5; possibly TRBD1 for D (6 bases). The germline CDR1 and CDR2 sequences are SGHVS and FNYEAQ. This CDR3 spans 15 amino acids. The V end was cut by 0 bases, the J end by 3 bases, with 9 bases between.

The chain carries TRBV5-1 and TRBJ2-7, with 9 bases lining up with TRBD1. The V gene's germline CDR1 is SGHRS and CDR2 YFSETQ. CDR3 length: 14 residues. After removal of 4 bases from V and 7 bases from J, the junction contained 9 bases not matched to a gene. The CDR3 coding sequence is TGCGCCAGCAGCAACCAGGGACAGGGTGGTGAGCAGTACTTC. It yields the protein CASSNQGQGGEQYF.

The chain combines TRBV5-1 with TRBJ1-1; a weak D match, TRBD1 (6 bases). The CDR3 length is 15 residues. V lost 5 bases and J lost 4, with 18 bases in between. CDR1 is SGHRS, CDR2 YFSETQ, per germline. CDR3 sequence: CASSISGAGGTEAFF. Written as DNA, the CDR3 is TGCGCCAGCAGTATATCAGGGGCGGGTGGCACTGAAGCTTTCTTT.

This chain joins TRBV27 and TRBJ2-1; 8 bases line up with TRBD2. J was trimmed by 9 bases and V by 0 bases; bases with no gene match: 7. Germline CDR1 MNHEY, CDR2 SMNVEV (reference sequence). The CDR3 runs to 15 residues. CDR3: CASSLSLGGGVEQFF. The CDR3 DNA reads TGTGCCAGCAGTTTATCGCTCGGGGGGGGCGTTGAGCAGTTCTTC.

This chain joins TRBV18 and TRBJ2-7; 7 nucleotides align to TRBD1. The germline V gene has CDR1 KGHSH and CDR2 LQKENI. There are 12 residues in the CDR3. V gave up 6 bases and J gave up 6 bases; unmatched junction bases: 5. The CDR3 loop reads CASSYDRAEQYF. The CDR3 DNA reads as TGTGCCAGCTCTTACGACAGGGCCGAGCAGTACTTC. Complete variable domain (other parts from reference TRBV18 and TRBJ2-7): NAGVMQNPRHLVRRRGQEARLRCSPMKGHSHVYWYRQLPEEGLKFMVYLQKENIIDESGMPKERFSAEFPKEGPSILRIQQVVRGDSAAYFCASSYDRAEQYFGPGTRLTVT.

The chain employs TRBV2 and TRBJ2-6, with D possibly being TRBD1 (6 bases). Per the germline V gene, CDR1 is SNHLY and CDR2 is FYNNEI. The CDR3 spans 14 residues. Trimming stripped 6 bases from V and 1 base from J, with 7 bases between. This CDR3 reads CASRGQSGANVLTF. The DNA for the CDR3 is TGTGCCAGCAGAGGACAGTCTGGGGCCAACGTCCTGACTTTC. Looking up the rest from reference TRBV2 and TRBJ2-6 gives the full variable domain: EPEVTQTPSHQVTQMGQEVILRCVPISNHLYFYWYRQILGQKVEFLVSFYNNEISEKSEIFDDQFSVERPDGSNFTLKIRSTKLEDSAMYFCASRGQSGANVLTFGAGSRLTVL.

Only a few counts were recorded for this clone. The V gene is TRBV2, the J gene TRBJ1-3, with a tentative D call TRBD1 (5 bases). Germline loops: CDR1 SNHLY, CDR2 FYNNEI. With 8 bases removed from V and 1 base from J, the gap between germline ends came to 15 bases. The CDR3 has 15 amino acids. CDR3 sequence (DNA): TGTGCCAGCGGTCGAGCAGGGCCTTCTGGAAACACCATATATTTT. Encoded protein: CASGRAGPSGNTIYF.

This clone was recorded a few times. V and J are TRBV5-1 and TRBJ1-2, with unresolved D. Trimming took off 4 bases at V and 1 base at J, with 17 bases between the two ends. CDR1 SGHRS and CDR2 YFSETQ come from the germline V gene. This CDR3 spans 16 amino acids. Here the CDR3 reads CASSIRGRRDNYGYTF. Here the CDR3 DNA reads TGCGCCAGCAGCATACGCGGACGGAGGGATAACTATGGCTACACCTTC.

V gene TRBV5-1 combines with J gene TRBJ1-4; 7 nucleotides line up with TRBD1. Germline CDR1 reads SGHRS; CDR2 reads YFSETQ. V was clipped by 5 bases and J by 0 bases; unmatched bases: 10. The CDR3 sequence is 17 residues long. CDR3 nucleotide sequence: TGCGCCAGCAGACCATCCACAACAGGGGCAACTAATGAAAAACTGTTTTTT. This translates into CASRPSTTGATNEKLFF.

The V and J genes are TRBV7-6 and TRBJ1-5; D gene uncertain. The V and J ends lost 2 bases and 4 bases respectively, with 12 bases between them. This CDR3 region has 15 residues. From germline, CDR1 is SGHVS and CDR2 FNYEAQ. In nucleotides, the CDR3 is TGTGCCAGCAGCTTAATGTCAGGTCTAAATCAGCCCCAGCATTTT. This sequence encodes CASSLMSGLNQPQHF. Filled out from reference TRBV7-6 and TRBJ1-5, the complete variable domain reads GAGVSQSPRYKVTKRGQDVALRCDPISGHVSLYWYRQALGQGPEFLTYFNYEAQQDKSGLPNDRFSAERPEGSISTLTIQRTEQRDSAMYRCASSLMSGLNQPQHFGDGTRLSIL.

In nucleotides, the CDR3 is TGTGCCAGCAGCTTAGGGGCTGAAAAACTGTTTTTT. This translates into CASSLGAEKLFF. This chain joins TRBV7-9 and TRBJ1-4; D is unclear. V was trimmed by 1 base and J by 7 bases, leaving 4 bases between them. CDR3 length equals 12 residues. Germline lookup yields CDR1 SEHNR and CDR2 FQNEAQ (reference sequence).

The chain recombines TRBV21-1 with TRBJ2-7; TRBD2 reflects the table's D call only, with no check against the DNA. TRBV21-1 is a recognized pseudogene. There are 18 residues in the CDR3. CDR3 amino acids: CASSKVEREGLIAYEQYF. CDR3 nucleotides: TGTGCCAGCAGCAAAGTGGAGCGGGAGGGCCTCATAGCCTACGAGCAGTACTTC.

This chain links TRBV5-1 with TRBJ1-1, with D perhaps matching TRBD1 (5 bases). V was shortened by 4 bases and J by 4 bases, with 14 bases between the two germline ends. This CDR3 is built from 14 residues. The germline V gene has CDR1 SGHRS and CDR2 YFSETQ. The CDR3 DNA reads TGCGCCAGCAGCGTGGAGCTGGGGGGCACTGAAGCTTTCTTT. Translation gives CASSVELGGTEAFF.

This chain connects TRBV6-2 or TRBV6-3 to TRBJ2-1, with 13 positions matching TRBD2. This CDR3 comprises 15 residues. CDR1 is MNHEY, CDR2 SVGEGT, per germline. The trim removed 5 bases at V and 8 bases at J, leaving 6 bases unmatched. CDR3 nucleotide sequence: TGTGCCAGCAGTAGGACTAGCGGGAGCCCCCATGAGCAGTTCTTC. Translated, it gives CASSRTSGSPHEQFF.

The CDR3 nucleotides read TGCGCCAGCAGCCGGGCGGACAGGGGTGGAGATACGCAGTATTTT. Translation gives CASSRADRGGDTQYF. The chain uses TRBV5-1 and TRBJ2-3; 9 nucleotides agree with TRBD1. The V and J ends lost 4 bases and 5 bases, in that order; junction bases with no gene match: 8. There are 15 residues in the CDR3. CDR1 is SGHRS, CDR2 YFSETQ, per germline.

The chain has TRBV6-4 and TRBJ2-1; 14 positions match TRBD2. The germline CDR1 and CDR2 sequences are MRHNA and SNTAGT. The CDR3 sequence is 15 residues long. V dropped 4 bases and J dropped 5; count of bases not matched to a gene: 1. The chain's CDR3 is CASSAGLAGDNEQFF. The CDR3 DNA is TGTGCCAGCAGTGCGGGACTAGCGGGAGACAATGAGCAGTTCTTC.

V usage is TRBV3-1 (or the pseudogene TRBV3-2) and J usage is TRBJ1-3; D gene uncertain. The germline V and J ends were trimmed by 0 bases and 0 bases, with 3 bases remaining between them. Germline lookup yields CDR1 LGHDT and CDR2 YNNKEL (reference sequence). This CDR3 has 14 residues. Here the CDR3 DNA reads TGTGCCAGCAGCCAAGACAGCTCTGGAAACACCATATATTTT. It yields the protein CASSQDSSGNTIYF.

The rearrangement uses TRBV7-6 and TRBJ2-2; the match to TRBD2 covers 10 bases. There are 17 residues in the CDR3. The germline V gene has CDR1 SGHVS and CDR2 FNYEAQ. Trimming cost V 5 bases and J 6 bases; bases outside gene matches: 12. The CDR3 nucleotides read TGTGCCAGCAGCCCCAGGAGTTCTAGCGGGAGTTCCGGGGAGCTGTTTTTT. Amino acid sequence: CASSPRSSSGSSGELFF.

The V gene is TRBV24-1, the J gene TRBJ2-1; unclear D gene. Germline V lookup: CDR1 KGHDR, CDR2 SFDVKD. There are 13 residues in the CDR3. Trimming removed 3 bases from V and 6 bases from J, with 8 bases in between. CDR3 bases: TGTGCCACCAGTGATGCCCCGGTCAATGAGCAGTTCTTC. Protein: CATSDAPVNEQFF.

This CDR3 reads CASTYSGKYNEQFF. The CDR3 DNA follows: TGTGCCAGCACTTATAGCGGAAAGTACAATGAGCAGTTCTTC. The chain couples TRBV6-5 to TRBJ2-1, with D maybe TRBD2 (6 bases). Germline CDR1 is MNHEY and CDR2 is SVGAGI. Trimming left V 7 bases short and J 4 bases short, with 14 bases between. The length of the CDR3 is 14 residues.